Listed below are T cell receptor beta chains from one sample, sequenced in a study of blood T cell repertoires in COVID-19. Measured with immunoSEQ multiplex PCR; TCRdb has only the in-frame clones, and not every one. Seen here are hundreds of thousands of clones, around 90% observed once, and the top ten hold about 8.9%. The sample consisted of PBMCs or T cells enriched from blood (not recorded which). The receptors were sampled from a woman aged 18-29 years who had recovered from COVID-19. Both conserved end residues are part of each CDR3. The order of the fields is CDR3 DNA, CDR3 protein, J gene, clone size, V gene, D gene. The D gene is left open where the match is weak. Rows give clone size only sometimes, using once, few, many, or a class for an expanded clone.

CDR3 DNA: TGTGCCAGCAGCTTCACGCTAGCGGCTCACACAGATACGCAGTATTTT; CDR3 protein: CASSFTLAAHTDTQYF; J gene: TRBJ2-3; clone size: -; V gene: TRBV7-2; D gene: TRBD2
CDR3 DNA: TGTGCCAGCAGTTTAAACGGGATCAAACCAAACTACGAGCAGTACTTC; CDR3 protein: CASSLNGIKPNYEQYF; J gene: TRBJ2-7; clone size: -; V gene: TRBV28; D gene: -
CDR3 DNA: TGTGCCAGCTCACCGGCGGATTCCTACGAGCAGTACTTC; CDR3 protein: CASSPADSYEQYF; J gene: TRBJ2-7; clone size: -; V gene: TRBV18; D gene: -
CDR3 DNA: TGTGCCAGCCACCGGGACAGGGGGTTCGTCGATGGCTACACCTTC; CDR3 protein: CASHRDRGFVDGYTF; J gene: TRBJ1-2; clone size: -; V gene: TRBV2; D gene: TRBD1
CDR3 DNA: TGTGCCAGCAGCTTAGTTTCAGGGTCGAACACCGGGGAGCTGTTTTTT; CDR3 protein: CASSLVSGSNTGELFF; J gene: TRBJ2-2; clone size: -; V gene: TRBV7-8; D gene: -
CDR3 DNA: TGTGCCAGCAGCTTAATAGCGAACACTGAAGCTTTCTTT; CDR3 protein: CASSLIANTEAFF; J gene: TRBJ1-1; clone size: once; V gene: TRBV11-1; D gene: -
CDR3 DNA: TGTGCCATCAGTGAGTCGAGCATCACAGCTGGCTACACCTTC; CDR3 protein: CAISESSITAGYTF; J gene: TRBJ1-2; clone size: -; V gene: TRBV10-3; D gene: -
CDR3 DNA: TGTGCCACCAGCAGACAAACACTAGCGGGAGGGGACAATGAGCAGTTCTTC; CDR3 protein: CATSRQTLAGGDNEQFF; J gene: TRBJ2-1; clone size: -; V gene: TRBV15; D gene: TRBD2
CDR3 DNA: TGTGCCAGCAGAGGGGTCGGCGATGGCTACACCTTC; CDR3 protein: CASRGVGDGYTF; J gene: TRBJ1-2; clone size: -; V gene: TRBV27; D gene: -
CDR3 DNA: TGTGCCAGCAGCTTATCGGGGGGCGATGGTGGCTACACCTTC; CDR3 protein: CASSLSGGDGGYTF; J gene: TRBJ1-2; clone size: -; V gene: TRBV7-6; D gene: -
CDR3 DNA: TGTGCCAGCAGTCCCTGGGCAGCAACTAATGAAAAACTGTTTTTT; CDR3 protein: CASSPWAATNEKLFF; J gene: TRBJ1-4; clone size: -; V gene: TRBV27; D gene: -